Listed here are 17 T cell receptor beta chains from one sample, sequenced in a study of Ad26.COV2.S vaccination and SARS-CoV-2 variants. Produced via immunoSEQ multiplex PCR; TCRdb's table is partial and in-frame only. The table shows hundreds of thousands of clones, with 65% to 90% occurring only once. Treatment described: around 19 received Ad26.COV2.S at low or high dose, single or two shots; about five received placebo; per-sample allocation not given. Sample collection was performed on day 63 after the first vaccine or placebo injection. The sample was peripheral blood, taken in a trial of Ad26.COV2.S vaccine versus placebo. The receptors derive from a person between 18 and 60 years old who received the Ad26.COV2.S COVID-19 vaccine or a placebo.

J is TRBJ1-2 and V is TRBV2, with D possibly matching TRBD1 (6 bases). The germline CDR1 and CDR2 sequences are SNHLY and FYNNEI. The germline V and J ends were trimmed by 6 bases and 7 bases, with 12 bases remaining between them. This CDR3 region has 12 residues. CDR3 protein: CASRRQVGGYTF. DNA of the CDR3: TGTGCCAGCAGGAGACAGGTTGGTGGCTACACCTTC.

A single count supports this clone. The chain employs TRBV4-3 and TRBJ2-7, with D unclear. The CDR3 is 16 amino acids. Trimming left V 0 bases short and J 0 bases short, with 12 bases between. CDR1 and CDR2 from the germline V gene are LGHNA and YSLEER. CDR3 bases: TGCGCCAGCAGCCAAGATTTTTCTCGCAGCTCCTACGAGCAGTACTTC. Protein product: CASSQDFSRSSYEQYF.

The chain combines TRBV11-2 with TRBJ2-7; D unresolved. The CDR3 length is 14 residues. Per the germline V gene, CDR1 is SGHAT and CDR2 is FQNNGV. The ends were cut back, 0 bases at V and 3 bases at J, with 9 bases in the middle. The CDR3: CASSLERVNYEQYF. Written as DNA, the CDR3 is TGTGCCAGCAGCTTAGAACGGGTAAACTACGAGCAGTACTTC.

The chain recombines TRBV4-1 with TRBJ2-7, with 8 bases lining up with TRBD1. The germline V gene encodes CDR1 MGHRA and CDR2 YSYEKL. The CDR3 is 14 amino acids. V was pared by 3 bases and J by 5 bases, with 6 bases of the junction left unmatched. For the CDR3, the DNA is TGCGCCAGCAGCCATGGAGGACAGGGTCACGAGCAGTACTTC. Its protein product is CASSHGGQGHEQYF.

V gene TRBV12-3 or TRBV12-4 combines with J gene TRBJ2-3; no clear D. V lost 4 bases, J lost 2 bases, and 7 bases lay in between. This CDR3 is 13 amino acids long. CDR3: CASSSTATDTQYF. The CDR3 DNA reads TGTGCCAGCAGTTCGACTGCCACAGATACGCAGTATTTT.

This chain connects TRBV28 to TRBJ1-2; 7 bases map to TRBD1. The CDR3 totals 15 residues. J was trimmed by 3 bases and V by 5 bases; bases with no gene match: 9. Germline CDR1 is MDHEN and CDR2 is SYDVKM. CDR3 sequence (DNA): TGTGCCAGCAGTCGACAGGGACATCGAGACTATGGCTACACCTTC. It translates to CASSRQGHRDYGYTF.

This clone was observed a handful of times. The DNA for the CDR3 is TGTGCCAGCAGCTTAAGGGGGGGCACCGGGGAGCTGTTTTTT. It codes for CASSLRGGTGELFF. V usage is TRBV5-4 and J usage is TRBJ2-2; D is possibly TRBD2 (7 bases). The CDR3 covers 14 residues. Germline loops: CDR1 SGHNT, CDR2 YYREEE (reference sequence). The germline V and J ends were trimmed by 2 bases and 4 bases, with 9 bases remaining between them.

The chain recombines TRBV19 with TRBJ1-1; D unclear. The V end lost 7 bases, the J end lost 3 bases, and 12 bases lay between the germline ends. This CDR3 is 13 amino acids long. Germline CDR1 LNHDA, CDR2 SQIVND (reference sequence). The CDR3 nucleotides read TGTGCCAGTACTAGAGTGGCGGACACTGAAGCTTTCTTT. Translating it yields CASTRVADTEAFF.

The V and J genes are TRBV5-1 and TRBJ2-5, with 7 bases fitting TRBD2. The CDR3 sequence is 14 residues long. Germline V gene sequence: CDR1 SGHRS, CDR2 YFSETQ. Losses at the gene ends were 4 bases for V and 4 bases for J; bases not matched to a gene: 7. CDR3 sequence reads: CASSATSVRETQYF. DNA for the CDR3: TGCGCCAGCAGCGCAACTAGCGTTAGAGAGACCCAGTACTTC.

The chain couples TRBV28 to TRBJ2-1; 8 nucleotides match TRBD2. Losses at the gene ends were 8 bases for V and 6 bases for J; bases not matched to a gene: 12. The germline V gene has CDR1 MDHEN and CDR2 SYDVKM. The CDR3 covers 15 residues. The DNA for the CDR3 is TGTGCCAGCCGGCTTCGGGGACTAGTTACCAATGAGCAGTTCTTC. Amino acids: CASRLRGLVTNEQFF.

This clone was observed a few times. This sequence joins TRBV5-1 and TRBJ1-3, with a weak D call TRBD1 (5 bases). The CDR3 has 13 amino acids. The germline V and J ends were trimmed by 3 bases and 8 bases, with 12 bases remaining between them. Germline CDR1 is SGHRS and CDR2 is YFSETQ. CDR3 loop: CASSSTVGDTIYF. As DNA, the CDR3 is TGCGCCAGCAGCTCCACAGTGGGGGACACCATATATTTT.

The chain has TRBV28 and TRBJ1-4, with D perhaps TRBD1 (5 bases). V lost 2 bases and J 12 bases, leaving 19 bases between the germline ends. The V gene's germline CDR1 is MDHEN and CDR2 SYDVKM. This CDR3 is built from 15 residues. The CDR3 loop is CASSLPRRRGVELFF. The CDR3 bases are TGTGCCAGCAGTTTACCACGCCGAAGGGGCGTGGAACTGTTTTTT.

With regard to this clone: A junction boundary mismatches the germline segment, possibly from a read error. The chain uses TRBV28 and TRBJ1-5, with D tentatively TRBD1 (5 bases). The CDR3 has 16 residues. CDR1 and CDR2 from the germline V gene are MDHEN and SYDVKM. The chain's CDR3 is CASSLWDYRVNQPQHF. The CDR3 DNA follows: TGTGCCAGCAGTCTATGGGACTATAGGGTGAATCAGCCCCAGCATTTT.

The V and J genes are TRBV7-9 and TRBJ2-3; the D gene is possibly TRBD1 (7 bases). Trimming pared 5 bases from V and 4 bases from J, leaving 16 bases between. The CDR3 is 15 amino acids. Germline CDR1 and CDR2: SEHNR and FQNEAQ (reference sequence). CDR3 in DNA: TGTGCCAGCAGCCTTCAGGGGGGAGCACCAGATACGCAGTATTTT. Translation gives CASSLQGGAPDTQYF. The entire variable domain, with the rest obtained from reference TRBV7-9 and TRBJ2-3, is as follows: DTGVSQNPRHKITKRGQNVTFRCDPISEHNRLYWYRQTLGQGPEFLTYFQNEAQLEKSRLLSDRFSAERPKGSFSTLEIQRTEQGDSAMYLCASSLQGGAPDTQYFGPGTRLTVL.

In this sample, this clone turned up a few times. Sequence at one end of the junction differs from germline and may be a read error. The CDR3 sequence: CAISEGPGQRVF. The CDR3 nucleotides read TGTGCCATCAGTGAAGGCCCGGGACAGCGAGTCTTC. This chain joins TRBV10-3 and TRBJ2-1, with 7 bases aligning to TRBD1. This CDR3 is built from 12 residues. In germline, CDR1 is ENHRY, CDR2 SYGVKD.

The chain recombines TRBV10-1 with TRBJ1-4; D is possibly TRBD1 (5 bases). V was trimmed by 6 bases and J by 7 bases, leaving 15 bases between them. CDR1 is WNHNN, CDR2 SYGVQD, per germline (reference sequence). This CDR3 comprises 14 residues. CDR3 sequence: CASSDSRRLEKLFF. DNA for the CDR3: TGCGCCAGCAGCGACAGCAGAAGACTTGAAAAACTGTTTTTT.

The rearrangement uses TRBV7-3 and TRBJ2-2; no clear D gene. There are 11 residues in the CDR3. The germline V gene encodes CDR1 SGHTA and CDR2 FQGTGA. V lost 3 bases to trimming and J lost 8 bases, with 4 bases between them. CDR3 sequence (DNA): TGTGCCAGCAGCTTCGGGGGGGAGCTGTTTTTT. It codes for CASSFGGELFF.